This TCR beta chain was captured by sequencing in a study of blood T cell repertoires in COVID-19. Germline CDR1 reads MNHEY; CDR2 reads SMNVEV (reference sequence). V lost 7 bases to trimming and J lost 6 bases; unmatched junction nucleotides: 9. The CDR3 runs to 15 residues. The table came from immunoSEQ multiplex PCR; TCRdb's copy has only in-frame clones and leaves some out. The sample lists more than 300,000 clones; around 84% were seen once. The sequence was collected from a man aged 25 to 40 who had recovered from COVID-19. The chain carries TRBV27 and TRBJ1-6, with 7 bases matching TRBD1. The specimen sequenced was PBMCs or T cells enriched from blood (not recorded which). CDR3 in DNA: TGTGCCAGCACCCCCCGGGACAGACCTAATTCACCCCTCCACTTT. Translated: CASTPRDRPNSPLHF.